This T cell receptor beta chain was sequenced in a study of cytomegalovirus exposure and HLA in healthy donors. Findings of the study overall: Later genetic work tied a missense DCLRE1C variant to beta-chain V and J trimming. The authors listed 150 to 200 TCR beta chains as cytomegalovirus-associated.

This clone was seen a single time. Its antigen is not identified. CDR3 length: 18 residues. In germline, CDR1 is MDHEN, CDR2 SYDVKM. V was pared by 3 bases and J by 4 bases, with 14 bases of the junction left unmatched. 60 Vbeta and 13 Jbeta primers were used in PCR. Original analysis: An analysis performed later counted 72 million or so unique TCR beta chains (roughly 11 million of them shared). The data were produced by immunoSEQ multiplex PCR, yet TCRdb's version contains in-frame clones alone and is incomplete. D and trimming were read from the DNA, whereas the V and J calls and clone size are those reported in that table. The sample lists 150,000 to 200,000 clones; roughly 80% were seen once. Donors counted as nominally healthy when sampled, yet unrecorded immune exposures were likely.

This sequence was found in a woman in her forties or fifties in good health and CMV-seronegative. Sample: PBMCs. The genes are TRBV28 and TRBJ1-5; 8 bases agree with TRBD1. The CDR3 DNA sequence: TGTGCCAGCAGTTTGACCGAGACAGGGGTTTACTTAAATCAGCCCCAGCATTTT. It specifies CASSLTETGVYLNQPQHF.